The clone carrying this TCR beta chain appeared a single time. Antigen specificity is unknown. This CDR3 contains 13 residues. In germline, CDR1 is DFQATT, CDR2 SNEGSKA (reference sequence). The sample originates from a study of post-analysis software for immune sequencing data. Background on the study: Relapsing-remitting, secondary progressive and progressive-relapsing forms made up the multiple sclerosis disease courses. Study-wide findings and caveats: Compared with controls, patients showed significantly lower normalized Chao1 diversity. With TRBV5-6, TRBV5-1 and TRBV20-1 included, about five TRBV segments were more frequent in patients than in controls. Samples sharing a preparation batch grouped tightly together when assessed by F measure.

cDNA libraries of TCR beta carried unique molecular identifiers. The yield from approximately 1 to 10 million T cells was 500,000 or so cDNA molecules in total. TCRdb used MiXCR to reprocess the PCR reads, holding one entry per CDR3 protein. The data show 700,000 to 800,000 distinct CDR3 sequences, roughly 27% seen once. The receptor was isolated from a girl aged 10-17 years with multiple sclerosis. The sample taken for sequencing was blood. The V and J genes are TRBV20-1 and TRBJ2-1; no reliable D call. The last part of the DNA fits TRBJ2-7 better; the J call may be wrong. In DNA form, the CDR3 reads TGCAGTGCTAGAGGGGATCCCACATACGAGCAGTACTTC. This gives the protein CSARGDPTYEQYF.